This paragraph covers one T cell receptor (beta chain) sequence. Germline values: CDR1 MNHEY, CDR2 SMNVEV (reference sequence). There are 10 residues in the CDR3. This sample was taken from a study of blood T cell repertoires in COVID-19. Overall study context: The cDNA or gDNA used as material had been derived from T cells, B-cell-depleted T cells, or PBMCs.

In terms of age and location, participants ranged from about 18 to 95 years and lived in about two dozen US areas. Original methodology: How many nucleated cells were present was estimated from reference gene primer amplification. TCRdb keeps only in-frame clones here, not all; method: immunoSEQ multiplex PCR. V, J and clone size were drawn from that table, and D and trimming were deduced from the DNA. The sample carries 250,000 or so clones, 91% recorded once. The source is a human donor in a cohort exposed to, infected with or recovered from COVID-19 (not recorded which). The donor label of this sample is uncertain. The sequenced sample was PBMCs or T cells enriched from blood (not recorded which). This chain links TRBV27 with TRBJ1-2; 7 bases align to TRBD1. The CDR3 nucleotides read TGTCGCAGGGGGAACTATGGCTACACCTTC. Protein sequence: CRRGNYGYTF.